The 8 T cell receptor beta chains listed next were all sequenced from one sample in a study of blood T cell repertoires in COVID-19. Only in-frame clones appear in the TCRdb table, and some are missing; sequencing was by immunoSEQ multiplex PCR. Here the sample spans about 200,000 clones, 80% to 85% being singletons. Material for sequencing was PBMCs or T cells enriched from blood (not recorded which). These receptors all stem from a man aged 35 to 55 who had recovered from COVID-19.

This chain uses TRBV5-1 with TRBJ1-1; perhaps TRBD1 as D (5 bases). Germline CDR1 is SGHRS and CDR2 is YFSETQ. The V end lost 5 bases, the J end lost 5 bases, and 16 bases lay between the germline ends. CDR3 length equals 14 residues. The CDR3 here is CASSRREGRTEAFF. CDR3 bases: TGCGCCAGCAGTCGCAGGGAGGGTAGGACTGAAGCTTTCTTT. Combining the CDR3 with reference TRBV5-1 and TRBJ1-1 gives the whole variable domain KAGVTQTPRYLIKTRGQQVTLSCSPISGHRSVSWYQQTPGQGLQFLFEYFSETQRNKGNFPGRFSGRQFSNSRSEMNVSTLELGDSALYLCASSRREGRTEAFFGQGTRLTVV.

This chain links TRBV19 with TRBJ1-1, with a tentative D call TRBD1 (6 bases). The germline CDR1 and CDR2 sequences are LNHDA and SQIVND (reference sequence). V lost 4 bases, J lost 4 bases, and 10 bases lay in between. CDR3 length: 13 amino acids. The CDR3 spells CASSTQGTTEAFF. CDR3 nucleotides: TGTGCCAGTAGTACACAGGGCACCACTGAAGCTTTCTTT. Based on the CDR3 plus reference TRBV19 and TRBJ1-1, the full variable domain is DGGITQSPKYLFRKEGQNVTLSCEQNLNHDAMYWYRQDPGQGLRLIYYSQIVNDFQKGDIAEGYSVSREKKESFPLTVTSAQKNPTAFYLCASSTQGTTEAFFGQGTRLTVV.

The chain carries TRBV6-2 or TRBV6-3 and TRBJ1-2, with no clear D. Germline-derived CDR1 and CDR2 are MNHEY and SVGEGT. This CDR3 is 11 amino acids long. The ends were cut back, 0 bases at V and 8 bases at J, with 4 bases in the middle. Written as DNA, the CDR3 is TGTGCCAGCAGTTACTCTCAGGGCTACACCTTC. Its protein is CASSYSQGYTF.

V is TRBV5-1 and J is TRBJ2-1, with unresolved D. Trimming cost V 0 bases and J 5 bases, with 9 bases left between them. CDR1 SGHRS and CDR2 YFSETQ come from the germline V gene. CDR3 length equals 14 residues. The CDR3 region has the DNA TGCGCCAGCAGCTTGGACTGGGCTGACAATGAGCAGTTCTTC. Its translation: CASSLDWADNEQFF.

The rearrangement links TRBV5-1 to TRBJ2-7; the D gene is possibly TRBD2 (5 bases). Germline CDR1 SGHRS, CDR2 YFSETQ. This CDR3 comprises 14 residues. V lost 2 bases and J 7 bases, leaving 16 bases between the germline ends. This chain's CDR3 is CASSFQWGESEQYF. CDR3 nucleotide sequence: TGCGCCAGCAGCTTTCAATGGGGAGAATCAGAGCAGTACTTC.

The V gene is TRBV7-9, the J gene TRBJ2-2; possibly TRBD1 for D (5 bases). This CDR3 is 15 amino acids long. Per germline, CDR1 SEHNR and CDR2 FQNEAQ (reference sequence). The V end lost 1 base, the J end lost 7 bases, and 13 bases lay between the germline ends. The CDR3 spells CASSLGTGSIGELFF. The CDR3 nucleotides read TGTGCCAGCAGCTTAGGTACAGGCTCTATCGGGGAGCTGTTTTTT.

The V gene is TRBV5-6, the J gene TRBJ1-2, with D uncertain. V lost 5 bases and J 0 bases, leaving 8 bases between the germline ends. Germline assignment: CDR1 SGHDT and CDR2 YYEEEE. This CDR3 contains 13 residues. The CDR3, as DNA: TGTGCCAGCAGGAGGGCAACTAACTATGGCTACACCTTC. Translated: CASRRATNYGYTF.

V gene TRBV18 combines with J gene TRBJ2-2, with TRBD1 identical over 8 bases. This CDR3 comprises 18 residues. After removal of 1 base from V and 2 bases from J, the junction contained 9 bases not matched to a gene. Germline CDR1 and CDR2: KGHSH and LQKENI. CDR3 amino acids: CASSPLTPGQGNTGELFF. In DNA form, the CDR3 reads TGTGCCAGCTCACCACTGACTCCCGGACAGGGTAACACCGGGGAGCTGTTTTTT.